One sample yielded the 28 T cell receptor beta chains listed below, sequenced in a study of T cell clonality in common variable immunodeficiency. TCRdb's table, derived via immunoSEQ multiplex PCR, lists solely in-frame clones and lacks some. The sample gives some 52,000 clones, none seen only once, and the top ten clones hold approximately 3%. The sample comprised peripheral blood mononuclear cells. All receptors come from a person aged 18 to 70 in good health.

This clone has just a few counts. The read terminates 3 residues ahead of where the CDR3 ends, so the germline J gene completes it. This sequence joins TRBV6-1 and TRBJ2-3, with D perhaps given as TRBD1 or TRBD2 (5 bases each). CDR1 is MNHNS, CDR2 SASEGT, per germline. The CDR3 loop spans 12 amino acids. The CDR3 is CASSEQGETQYF. The DNA read from the CDR3 is TGTGCCAGCAGTGAACAGGGAGAGACG.

The table lists this clone with many counts. With the read ending 3 residues before the CDR3 end, the germline J gene is used to fill in that end. The gene calls are TRBV9 and TRBJ2-2, with a possible D match to TRBD2 (6 bases). CDR1 and CDR2 (germline): SGDLS, YYNGEE. The CDR3 consists of 15 residues. The V end was cut by 6 bases, the J end by 8 bases, with 20 bases between. CDR3: CASTRGSGRQGELFF. The sequenced part of the CDR3 DNA is TGTGCCAGCACCCGGGGTAGCGGACGGCAGGGGGAG.

A word on this clone: The read ends 3 residues before the CDR3 terminus; that terminus is restored from the germline J gene. The gene calls are TRBV7-3 and TRBJ2-5; the match to TRBD2 covers 13 bases. The CDR3 has 15 amino acids. Trimming at V came to 5 bases and at J to 4 bases, leaving 4 bases not matched to a gene. Per germline, CDR1 SGHTA and CDR2 FQGTGA. CDR3 DNA (partial): TGTGCCAGCAGCCCCGGACTAGCGGGGGCAGAGACC. Its translation is CASSPGLAGAET. The full CDR3 reads CASSPGLAGAETQYF. Full variable domain (remainder filled in from reference TRBV7-3 and TRBJ2-5): GAGVSQTPSNKVTEKGKYVELRCDPISGHTALYWYRQSLGQGPEFLIYFQGTGAADDSGLPNDRFFAVRPEGSVSTLKIQRTERGDSAVYLCASSPGLAGAETQYFGPGTRLLVL.

This clone was seen at least ten times. Coverage ceases 3 residues before the CDR3 finishes, and the germline J gene fills in the end. The chain links TRBV13 to TRBJ2-2; 10 bases align to TRBD2. The CDR3 runs 16 residues. Trimming took 0 bases from V and 5 from J; bases not matched to a gene: 3. Germline V gives CDR1 PRHDT, CDR2 FYEKMQ (reference sequence). CDR3 sequence reads: CASSLGRAGGTGELFF. CDR3 DNA, as far as it was read: TGTGCCAGCAGCTTAGGCCGAGCGGGAGGGACCGGGGAG.

Concerning this clone itself: The CDR3 end is not reached by the read, which stops 3 residues before it; the germline J gene fills it in. V is TRBV5-4 and J is TRBJ2-5, with 9 bases aligning to TRBD2. V lost 4 bases to trimming and J lost 5 bases; unmatched junction nucleotides: 3. The germline gives CDR1 SGHNT, CDR2 YYREEE (reference sequence). CDR3 length: 13 amino acids. The CDR3 here is CASSLAGLETQYF. The sequenced CDR3 bases are TGTGCCAGCAGCCTAGCGGGACTGGAGACC.

The sample holds many counts of this clone. The read comes to an end 3 residues before the CDR3 does, leaving the germline J gene to fill in the end. The chain joins TRBV4-1 to TRBJ1-1, with TRBD1 identical over 7 bases. In germline, CDR1 is MGHRA, CDR2 YSYEKL. J lost 4 bases, V lost 0 bases, and 14 bases had no gene match. CDR3 length equals 18 residues. This CDR3 is CASSQDIPRGSRGTEAFF. The CDR3 bases that were read are TGCGCCAGCAGCCAAGATATCCCCAGGGGGTCCCGCGGCACTGAA.

This clone came up many times. The CDR3 spells CSASATSSYNEQFF. Incomplete CDR3 DNA: TGCAGTGCTAGCGCCACAAGCTCCTACAATGAG. This rearrangement joins TRBV20-1 to TRBJ2-1; D remains ambiguous. The read terminates 3 residues ahead of where the CDR3 ends, so the germline J gene completes it. This CDR3 has 14 amino acids. V gave up 3 bases and J gave up 0 bases, with 9 bases separating them. CDR1 is DFQATT and CDR2 is SNEGSKA in the germline V gene (reference sequence).

This clone was recorded at least ten times. The sequence runs out 3 residues before the end of the CDR3; the remainder is reconstructed from the germline J gene. The V call is TRBV9, the J call TRBJ2-7; 7 nucleotides match TRBD2. J was trimmed by 1 base and V by 2 bases; bases with no gene match: 3. CDR1 and CDR2 (germline): SGDLS, YYNGEE. This CDR3 contains 14 residues. Here the CDR3 reads CASSVGGSSYEQYF. The sequenced part of the CDR3 DNA is TGTGCCAGCAGCGTCGGGGGGTCGTCCTACGAG.

This clone was counted at least ten times. The DNA read from the CDR3 is TGCGCCACCGGCGCCGACAGGGGGCTTTCCTACTATGGC. Its protein is CATGADRGLSYYG. The whole CDR3 protein is CATGADRGLSYYGYTF. The V call is TRBV5-1, the J call TRBJ1-2; TRBD1 matches at 10 bases. The observed sequence ends 3 residues before the CDR3 terminus, with the missing tail filled in from the germline J gene. Germline CDR1 reads SGHRS; CDR2 reads YFSETQ. The CDR3 totals 16 residues. V lost 9 bases and J lost 3; bases outside the gene matches: 14.

This clone was observed many times. Read coverage stops 3 residues before the CDR3 terminus; the germline J gene supplies the remainder. The genes are TRBV30 and TRBJ2-3; D call uncertain. Trimming took 4 bases from V and 2 from J, leaving 13 bases between them. The CDR3 is 14 amino acids. CDR1 GTSNPN and CDR2 SVGIG come from the germline V gene (reference sequence). The CDR3 here is CAWTQRRLTDTQYF. The part of the CDR3 DNA that was read is TGTGCCTGGACCCAGAGGCGGCTCACAGATACG.

This clone is judged medium-sized. The read ends 3 residues before the CDR3 terminus; that terminus is restored from the germline J gene. The J gene is TRBJ2-7, the V gene TRBV4-2; 9 nucleotides line up with TRBD2. CDR1 LGHNA and CDR2 YNFKEQ come from the germline V gene. Trimming removed 0 bases from V and 0 bases from J; junction bases left unmatched: 0. The CDR3 has 15 amino acids. The CDR3 region is CASSQDSGSSYEQYF. CDR3 DNA (partial): TGTGCCAGCAGCCAAGATAGCGGGAGCTCCTACGAG.

This clone came up many times. The read halts 3 residues ahead of the CDR3 end, with the missing end drawn from the germline J gene. The chain recombines TRBV7-9 with TRBJ1-1; D perhaps matches TRBD1 (6 bases). V gave up 2 bases and J gave up 5 bases, with 12 bases separating them. There are 14 residues in the CDR3. Germline lookup yields CDR1 SEHNR and CDR2 FQNEAQ (reference sequence). CDR3 protein: CASSLQGQGTEAFF. CDR3 DNA (partial): TGTGCCAGCAGCTTACAGGGGCAGGGGACTGAA. Supplemented by reference TRBV7-9 and TRBJ1-1, the full variable domain reads DTGVSQNPRHKITKRGQNVTFRCDPISEHNRLYWYRQTLGQGPEFLTYFQNEAQLEKSRLLSDRFSAERPKGSFSTLEIQRTEQGDSAMYLCASSLQGQGTEAFFGQGTRLTVV.

As for this clone: An end of the junction differs from the germline gene, which may be a read error. The read ends 3 residues shy of where the CDR3 ends; the end is completed using the germline J gene. This sample also contains other DNA sequences that code for the same CDR3. This chain links TRBV20-1 with TRBJ1-3, with 8 bases that match TRBD1. Germline lookup yields CDR1 DFQATT and CDR2 SNEGSKA (reference sequence). The CDR3 has 14 amino acids. CDR3 bases read: TGCAGTGCTAGAACAGGGGGATATGGAAACACA. Amino acid sequence: CSARTGGYGNT. The entire CDR3 protein is CSARTGGYGNTIYF.

This clone has at least ten counts. Read sequence stops 3 residues before the CDR3 end, and the germline J gene provides the missing end. The chain links TRBV6-2 or TRBV6-3 to TRBJ2-1; the D gene is possibly TRBD2 (6 bases). The CDR3 sequence is 15 residues long. Trimming took off 5 bases at V and 8 bases at J, with 19 bases between the two ends. Per the germline V gene, CDR1 is MNHEY and CDR2 is SVGEGT. The CDR3 spells CASSEGRPYGDEQFF. The sequenced CDR3 bases are TGTGCCAGCAGTGAGGGGAGGCCATACGGCGATGAG.

This clone was counted many times. The CDR3 goes on 3 residues after the read ends, and that part is filled in from the germline J gene. This chain links TRBV6-2 or TRBV6-3 with TRBJ1-1; no reliable D call. The ends were cut back, 7 bases at V and 0 bases at J, with 9 bases in the middle. The germline gives CDR1 MNHEY, CDR2 SVGEGT. This CDR3 region has 13 residues. The CDR3 bases that were read are TGTGCCAGCAAACCACGGGTGAACACTGAA. Translation gives CASKPRVNTE. The whole CDR3 sequence reads CASKPRVNTEAFF.

This clone was observed a few times. The read ends 3 residues shy of where the CDR3 ends; the end is completed using the germline J gene. The genes are TRBV5-4 and TRBJ2-1; 13 bases match TRBD2. Germline CDR1 and CDR2: SGHNT and YYREEE (reference sequence). V dropped 0 bases and J dropped 7; count of bases not matched to a gene: 4. The CDR3 is 16 residues long. Partial CDR3 DNA: TGTGCCAGCAGCTTGGGTGTACTAGCGGGAGGGAATGAG. Protein: CASSLGVLAGGNE. The full CDR3 is CASSLGVLAGGNEQFF.

This clone was recorded many times. The read gets to within 3 residues of the CDR3 end, and the germline J gene fills in the rest. V gene TRBV5-4 combines with J gene TRBJ2-5; a weak D match, TRBD1 (6 bases). Germline CDR1 is SGHNT and CDR2 is YYREEE (reference sequence). The CDR3 loop spans 14 amino acids. V lost 4 bases and J 2 bases, leaving 12 bases between the germline ends. Here the CDR3 reads CASSLQGLQETQYF. The sequenced CDR3 bases are TGTGCCAGCAGCCTACAGGGTCTTCAAGAGACC.

This clone was counted a few times. The read stops 3 residues short of the end of the CDR3; the missing end is completed from the germline J gene. The V gene is TRBV19, the J gene TRBJ1-1; 7 bases line up with TRBD1. V dropped 7 bases and J dropped 2; count of bases not matched to a gene: 4. The CDR3 runs 13 residues. CDR1 and CDR2 (germline): LNHDA, SQIVND (reference sequence). The CDR3 region is CASNGQVNTEAFF. CDR3 DNA, as far as it was read: TGTGCCAGTAACGGACAGGTTAACACTGAA.

This clone was recorded at least ten times. Coverage ceases 3 residues before the CDR3 finishes, and the germline J gene fills in the end. This sequence joins TRBV6-1 and TRBJ1-5; D gene unclear. The V end was cut by 3 bases, the J end by 3 bases, with 3 bases between. In germline, CDR1 is MNHNS, CDR2 SASEGT. This CDR3 is built from 12 residues. The CDR3 reads CASSDHNQPQHF. CDR3 bases read: TGTGCCAGCAGTGACCACAATCAGCCC.

In its sample, this clone was seen a few times. The CDR3 is cut off 3 residues early in the read; its end comes from the germline J gene. The genes are TRBV29-1 and TRBJ2-7; D is perhaps TRBD1 (6 bases). Per germline, CDR1 SQVTM and CDR2 ANQGSEA. The CDR3 is 14 amino acids. Trimming removed 3 bases from V and 5 bases from J, with 17 bases in between. CDR3 sequence reads: CSVDVRGRPNEQYF. The part of the CDR3 DNA that was read is TGCAGCGTTGACGTCAGGGGAAGGCCTAACGAG.

A few counts support this clone. Read coverage stops 3 residues before the CDR3 terminus; the germline J gene supplies the remainder. The chain carries TRBV19 and TRBJ1-2; no clear D gene. The CDR3 totals 17 residues. Germline CDR1 reads LNHDA; CDR2 reads SQIVND (reference sequence). CDR3 in amino acids: CASSILRLATGYNDYTF. The covered CDR3 bases are TGTGCCAGTAGTATCCTCAGGCTAGCGACCGGATACAATGAC.

This clone was recorded at least ten times. The read terminates 3 residues before the CDR3 end, so the remaining end is supplied by the germline J gene. This chain uses TRBV11-2 with TRBJ2-1; 11 positions match TRBD2. From germline, CDR1 is SGHAT and CDR2 FQNNGV. V was pared by 1 base and J by 8 bases, with 4 bases of the junction left unmatched. CDR3 length equals 15 residues. The chain's CDR3 is CASSLVGTSGDEQFF. The CDR3 bases that were read are TGTGCCAGCAGCTTAGTGGGGACTAGCGGCGATGAG.

This clone was seen a few times. The missing CDR3 end, 3 residues past where the read stops, is filled in from the germline J gene. The chain uses TRBV6-2 or TRBV6-3 and TRBJ2-5; maybe TRBD2 (6 bases). Trimming removed 9 bases from V and 2 bases from J, with 10 bases in between. Germline V gene sequence: CDR1 MNHEY, CDR2 SVGEGT. The CDR3 extends over 12 amino acids. Here the CDR3 reads CARQRVQETQYF. CDR3 bases read: TGTGCCAGACAGCGGGTACAAGAGACC.

Concerning this clone: The DNA ends 3 residues before the CDR3 does, and the rest of the CDR3 is filled in from the germline J gene. The genes are TRBV2 and TRBJ2-1; 7 nucleotides agree with TRBD1. After removal of 0 bases from V and 8 bases from J, the junction contained 4 bases not matched to a gene. The CDR3 consists of 14 residues. The germline V gene has CDR1 SNHLY and CDR2 FYNNEI. CDR3 DNA, as far as it was read: TGTGCCAGCAGTGAAGCCTTACAGGGGTATGAG. As protein: CASSEALQGYE. The whole CDR3 sequence reads CASSEALQGYEQFF.

This clone has at least ten counts. From the germline J gene comes the end of the CDR3, since the read stops 3 residues before it. V is TRBV30 and J is TRBJ2-5; D may correspond to TRBD1 or TRBD2 (5 bases each). V was trimmed by 3 bases and J by 3 bases, leaving 8 bases between them. The CDR3 consists of 12 residues. CDR1 GTSNPN and CDR2 SVGIG come from the germline V gene (reference sequence). The sequenced CDR3 bases are TGTGCCTGGAGGAGAGGGGAAGAGACC. Amino acids: CAWRRGEET. The full CDR3 protein is CAWRRGEETQYF.

This clone was recorded many times. Read data end 3 residues before the CDR3 end; the end is taken from the germline J gene. The rearrangement joins TRBV5-4 to TRBJ2-3, with D possibly being TRBD1 (6 bases). Germline values: CDR1 SGHNT, CDR2 YYREEE (reference sequence). This CDR3 contains 14 residues. V gave up 3 bases and J gave up 6 bases, with 14 bases separating them. CDR3: CASSYQTGGDTQYF. The covered CDR3 bases are TGTGCCAGCAGCTATCAGACAGGTGGGGATACG.

This clone was counted between two and nine times. At one end, the junction sequence differs from germline, possibly due to a read error. The read stops 3 residues short of the end of the CDR3; the missing end is completed from the germline J gene. The J gene is TRBJ2-1, the V gene TRBV20-1; 9 bases line up with TRBD2. The CDR3 sequence is 15 residues long. CDR1 is DFQATT and CDR2 is SNEGSKA in the germline V gene (reference sequence). The CDR3 loop is CSAGDEGGRANEQFF. The CDR3 bases that were read are TGCAGTGCTGGAGATGAGGGCGGGAGGGCGAATGAG.

Many counts were recorded for this clone. The CDR3 extends 3 residues past the end of the read, so its final part is completed from the germline J gene. The chain recombines TRBV5-1 with TRBJ2-3, with 15 nucleotides matching TRBD2. The germline CDR1 and CDR2 sequences are SGHRS and YFSETQ. The CDR3 runs 18 residues. V trimming: 0 bases; J trimming: 7 bases; junction bases outside the gene matches: 9. The CDR3 sequence is CASSLEGTSGRYANTQYF. CDR3 bases read: TGCGCCAGCAGCTTGGAAGGGACTAGCGGGAGGTACGCGAATACG.